This is a list of T cell receptor beta chains from one sample in a study of blood T cell repertoires in COVID-19. Some clones are missing from TCRdb's copy, which holds only in-frame ones; the method was immunoSEQ multiplex PCR. The sample has about 340,000 clones; 75% to 90% are singletons. Source material: peripheral blood. The receptors stem from a woman aged 60 to 75 with COVID-19, enrolled during active disease. Each CDR3 is given with its conserved first and last residue. A D gene is named only where the DNA matches it firmly. Size is omitted from some rows. Given values are once, few, many or a class for expanded clones.

NA	TRBJ2-1	TRBV6-5	TRBD1	TGTGCCAGCAGCTACAGGGGCGAAAGCTCCTACAATGAGCAGTTCTTC	CASSYRGESSYNEQFF
NA	TRBJ1-2	TRBV27	TRBD1	TGTGCCAGCAGTTTCGGACAGGGTGGATCTGGCTACACCTTC	CASSFGQGGSGYTF
once	TRBJ2-1	TRBV29-1	NA	TGCAGCGTGTGGGCGCAGAATGAGCAGTTCTTC	CSVWAQNEQFF
few	TRBJ2-7	TRBV15	NA	TGTGCCACCAGCCCCCGGGTCGGCTCCTACGAGCAGTACTTC	CATSPRVGSYEQYF
NA	TRBJ2-2	TRBV7-9	NA	TGTGCCAGCAGCCCCGGCCGGGGGGCTACCGGGGAGCTGTTTTTT	CASSPGRGATGELFF
NA	TRBJ2-1	TRBV2	TRBD1	TGTGCCAGCAGTGGGAGGAAACAGGGGGCTTATGAGCAGTTCTTC	CASSGRKQGAYEQFF
NA	TRBJ2-3	TRBV7-2	NA	TGTGCCAGCAGCTTACTCAGTCGCACAGATACGCAGTATTTT	CASSLLSRTDTQYF
NA	TRBJ1-4	TRBV30	NA	TGTGCCTGGAGTCGCGGGGCTGGAGATGAAAAACTGTTTTTT	CAWSRGAGDEKLFF
NA	TRBJ2-7	TRBV5-4	TRBD1	TGTGCCAGCAGCGTCGGAGGACAGGGGTCCTACGAGCAGTACTTC	CASSVGGQGSYEQYF
NA	TRBJ1-2	TRBV10-3	TRBD1	TGTGCCATTAGGGGACAGAACTATGGCTACACCTTC	CAIRGQNYGYTF
few	TRBJ1-2	TRBV12-3/TRBV12-4	NA	TGTGCCAGCAGATCTCCCTGGGCAGGGGGCTACACCTTC	CASRSPWAGGYTF
few	TRBJ1-2	TRBV12-3/TRBV12-4	NA	TGTGCCAGCAGTTTTCAGGGCGGCTATGGCTACACCTTC	CASSFQGGYGYTF
NA	TRBJ1-2	TRBV27	TRBD1	TGTGCCAGCAGCTACGGACAGGCTAACTATGGCTACACCTTC	CASSYGQANYGYTF
NA	TRBJ1-2	TRBV5-1	NA	TGCGCCAGCATAGGCCCAGGCCGGGGCTACACCTTC	CASIGPGRGYTF
NA	TRBJ1-1	TRBV5-8	TRBD1	TGTGCCAGCAGCTTGCCGAGACAGGGGTTCAATAGAGCTTTCTTT	CASSLPRQGFNRAFF
NA	TRBJ1-5	TRBV4-2	TRBD1	TGTGCCAGCAGCCAAGCGACAGGGGGGTCTCAGCCCCAGCATTTT	CASSQATGGSQPQHF
NA	TRBJ2-4	TRBV19	NA	TGTGCCAGTAGTGTTCTTTTAGCCAAAAACATTCAGTACTTC	CASSVLLAKNIQYF
NA	TRBJ1-2	TRBV6-2/TRBV6-3	NA	TGTGCCAGCAGTTTGATACAGGGCCATGGCTACACCTTC	CASSLIQGHGYTF
NA	TRBJ2-2	TRBV24-1	TRBD1	TGTGCCACCAGTGATCTAGGACAGGAGCCCAACACCGGGGAGCTGTTTTTT	CATSDLGQEPNTGELFF
NA	TRBJ1-1	TRBV2	NA	TGTGCCAGCAAAGGGACTGTGAACACTGAAGCTTTCTTT	CASKGTVNTEAFF
NA	TRBJ1-1	TRBV4-1	TRBD1	TGCGCCAGCAGCCGCGACAGGGGGCTAAGTGAAGCTTTCTTT	CASSRDRGLSEAFF
NA	TRBJ1-5	TRBV19	NA	TGTGCCAGTACCCATCAAGGGGAACAGCCCCAGCATTTT	CASTHQGEQPQHF
NA	TRBJ2-5	TRBV29-1	NA	TGCAGCGTAAACCGGGGCCAAGAGACCCAGTACTTC	CSVNRGQETQYF
NA	TRBJ2-5	TRBV5-1	NA	TGCGCCAGCAGCTTTACCAGCGCCGAAGAGACCCAGTACTTC	CASSFTSAEETQYF
NA	TRBJ1-1	TRBV28	NA	TGTGCCAGCTGCTCGTTCGGGTTGAACACTGAAGCTTTCTTT	CASCSFGLNTEAFF
NA	TRBJ1-5	TRBV9	TRBD1	TGTGCCAGCAGCGCTAAGGACAGGGGATTTTGCAATCAGCCCCAGCATTTT	CASSAKDRGFCNQPQHF
few	TRBJ1-1	TRBV15	NA	TGTGCCACCAGCGGGACACCGAACACTGAAGCTTTCTTT	CATSGTPNTEAFF
NA	TRBJ2-7	TRBV6-5	NA	TGTGCCAGCAGTTACTCGGCGGCAGGGCCCTACGAGCAGTACTTC	CASSYSAAGPYEQYF
NA	TRBJ2-7	TRBV4-3	NA	TGCGCCAGCAGCCGATGGGACTCCTCGGGAGAGCAGTACTTC	CASSRWDSSGEQYF
NA	TRBJ1-1	TRBV6-5	NA	TGTGCCAGCAGTACCCAGACAGGTCGGAACACTGAAGCTTTCTTT	CASSTQTGRNTEAFF
NA	TRBJ2-1	TRBV12-5	NA	TGTGCTAGTGGTTTGCCCCCCGAACGGAGCTCCTACAATGAGCAGTTCTTC	CASGLPPERSSYNEQFF
NA	TRBJ2-5	TRBV30	TRBD1	TGTGCCTGGGGGACAGGGGGCGGGGAGACCCAGTACTTC	CAWGTGGGETQYF
NA	TRBJ2-3	TRBV12-3/TRBV12-4	NA	TGTGCCAGCAGTTTACTAGCACGGTCGACGCAGTATTTT	CASSLLARSTQYF
NA	TRBJ2-3	TRBV19	TRBD2	TGTGCCAGTAGTCGGACTAGCGGGGGAGTTGCTAGCACAGATACGCAGTATTTT	CASSRTSGGVASTDTQYF
NA	TRBJ1-6	TRBV7-9	NA	TGTGCCAGCAGCAAGGGGGGGACCTATAATTCACCCCTCCACTTT	CASSKGGTYNSPLHF
NA	TRBJ1-2	TRBV7-2	TRBD1	TGTGCCAGCAGGCCCGGACAGGGCCTCATTTTTTATGGCTACACCTTC	CASRPGQGLIFYGYTF
NA	TRBJ2-7	TRBV19	NA	TGTGCCAGTAGTATTCAGGGTTTCTACGAGCAGTACTTC	CASSIQGFYEQYF
few	TRBJ2-7	TRBV19	TRBD1	TGTGCCAGCTCCACCAACAGGGGAACCTACGAGCAGTACTTC	CASSTNRGTYEQYF
NA	TRBJ2-5	TRBV6-5	NA	TGTGCCAGCAAAGGAGCGACTTCACGGGAGACCCAGTACTTC	CASKGATSRETQYF
NA	TRBJ1-5	TRBV19	NA	TGTGCCAGTATGATGGTAGGGGGAAATCAGCCCCAGCATTTT	CASMMVGGNQPQHF
NA	TRBJ2-5	TRBV2	TRBD2	TGTGCCAGCAAGTCCCTAGCGGGGGGTAGAGAGACCCAGTACTTC	CASKSLAGGRETQYF